These T cell receptor beta chains were read from a single sample in a study of T-cell memory formation after mild COVID-19. TCRdb re-analysed the 5' RACE reads in MiXCR, keeping a single row per CDR3 protein. The table records 180,000 or so distinct CDR3 sequences, 11% of them present only once. Input material: PBMCs or a T cell subset sorted from them (not recorded which). Receptors originate from a man aged 18 to 30 who had mild COVID-19 (a few samples of this study predate the infection). Cell type and time point are not known. Both conserved end residues are part of each CDR3. Each record gives: V gene, J gene, clone size, D gene, CDR3 DNA, CDR3 protein. A D gene is named only where the DNA matches it firmly. The size field is filled for only some rows; it gives once, few, many or a size class.

TRBV5-1	TRBJ2-1	-	-	TGCGCCAGCAGCTTGGAGGCAGAATTAAATGAGCAGTTCTTC	CASSLEAELNEQFF
TRBV7-2	TRBJ2-5	few	-	TGTGCCAGCAGCTTAATCTCAGACCAACAAGAGACCCAGTACTTC	CASSLISDQQETQYF
TRBV12-3/TRBV12-4	TRBJ2-3	many	-	TGTGCCAGCAGTTTAGAGGTTCTGAGCACAGATACGCAGTATTTT	CASSLEVLSTDTQYF
TRBV15	TRBJ2-3	-	-	TGTGCCACCAGCAGACCCGGGGGACTTAGAGATACGCAGTATTTT	CATSRPGGLRDTQYF
TRBV5-6	TRBJ2-7	few	-	TGTGCCAGCAGCCGGACAGACTACGAGCAGTACTTC	CASSRTDYEQYF
TRBV7-2	TRBJ2-5	-	TRBD2	TGTGCCAGCAGGATCGGGACTAGCGGACAAGAGACCCAGTACTTC	CASRIGTSGQETQYF
TRBV5-1	TRBJ1-2	-	TRBD1	TGCGCCAGCAGCACAGGGGACCGGGATGGCTACACCTTC	CASSTGDRDGYTF
TRBV2	TRBJ1-2	once	-	TGTGCCAGCCAAGGGGGAAACTATGGCTACACCTTC	CASQGGNYGYTF
TRBV4-1	TRBJ1-4	few	-	TGCGCCAGCAGCCACCCGAGGTTGGGGGCGGAGGAAAAACTGTTTTTT	CASSHPRLGAEEKLFF
TRBV30	TRBJ1-2	-	-	TGTGCCTGGAGTTCTGAGGGTGGCTACACCTTC	CAWSSEGGYTF
TRBV9	TRBJ2-2	few	-	TGTGCCAGCAGCGTAGCTGCCCAGGGTTGGACCGGGGAGCTGTTTTTT	CASSVAAQGWTGELFF
TRBV6-5	TRBJ1-4	-	-	TGTGCCAGCAGTTACCACGGGACTAATGAAAAACTGTTTTTT	CASSYHGTNEKLFF
TRBV7-2	TRBJ1-6	few	TRBD1	TGTGCCAGCAGCCAGGGACAGGCTCGGTCGGGCGGGAATTCACCCCTCCACTTT	CASSQGQARSGGNSPLHF
TRBV5-1	TRBJ2-5	many	-	TGCGCCAGCAGCTTGTCGGCACAAGAGACCCAGTACTTC	CASSLSAQETQYF
TRBV4-2	TRBJ1-4	many	TRBD1	TGTGCCAGCAGCCTACAGGGGGCGGCCACTAATGAAAAACTGTTTTTT	CASSLQGAATNEKLFF
TRBV5-1	TRBJ2-7	-	TRBD1	TGCGCCAGCAGCTTGGGACAGGGCTCCTACGAGCAGTACTTC	CASSLGQGSYEQYF
TRBV7-7	TRBJ2-1	many	-	TGTGCCAGCAGCGCGAGCAGGGTTGATGAGCAGTTCTTC	CASSASRVDEQFF
TRBV19	TRBJ2-7	many	-	TGTGCCAGTAGAACGGACAGCCAACTTACCTACGAGCAGTACTTC	CASRTDSQLTYEQYF
TRBV5-1	TRBJ1-1	many	-	TGCGCCAGCAGCTTGGGGCGGACAGAGAACACTGAAGCTTTCTTT	CASSLGRTENTEAFF
TRBV7-2	TRBJ2-5	many	-	TGTGCCAGCAGCTTAGGCCTAGCGATGCAGACCCAGTACTTC	CASSLGLAMQTQYF
TRBV6-5	TRBJ1-1	many	TRBD1	TGTGCCAGCAGTTTACAGGGGGCGCTTGCTGAAGCTTTCTTT	CASSLQGALAEAFF
TRBV6-5	TRBJ1-3	-	-	TGTGCCAGCAGTTACTCGCTACAGGGAGGAAACACCATATATTTT	CASSYSLQGGNTIYF
TRBV11-2	TRBJ1-1	few	-	TGTGCCAGCAGCCTCGGAGGAAGGGTTACTGAAGCTTTCTTT	CASSLGGRVTEAFF
TRBV15	TRBJ2-7	few	TRBD1	TGTGCCACCAGCAGAGGAGGGGGCGCGCTCTACGAGCAGTACTTC	CATSRGGGALYEQYF
TRBV4-3	TRBJ2-5	-	-	TGCGCCAGCAGCCAGGAACAGGGCGACGGGGCCCAGTACTTC	CASSQEQGDGAQYF
TRBV5-4	TRBJ2-3	-	-	TGTGCCAGCAGCACCGGGCCCGGGACCCTGACAGATACGCAGTATTTT	CASSTGPGTLTDTQYF
TRBV4-3	TRBJ2-2	-	TRBD2	TGCGCCAGCAGCCAAGAGTGGCTAGCGGTGATCACCGGGGAGCTGTTTTTT	CASSQEWLAVITGELFF
TRBV7-2	TRBJ2-3	-	-	TGTGCCAGCTGTCAGGGGCCTATAGATACGCAGTATTTT	CASCQGPIDTQYF
TRBV12-3/TRBV12-4	TRBJ2-3	-	TRBD1	TGTGCCAGCAGTTCGGGACAGCGTACGCAGTATTTT	CASSSGQRTQYF
TRBV28	TRBJ1-2	-	TRBD1	TGTGCCAGCAGTGGGACAGGGGGAGCTGGCTACACCTTC	CASSGTGGAGYTF
TRBV19	TRBJ1-2	-	-	TGTGCCAGTAACCCCGACCAGGACTATGGCTACACCTTC	CASNPDQDYGYTF
TRBV7-2	TRBJ2-5	many	-	TGTGCCAGCAGCCGGCAGGGCGAAGAGACCCAGTACTTC	CASSRQGEETQYF
TRBV11-2	TRBJ1-1	-	-	TGTGCCAGCAGCTTCGGAGGTACTGAAGCTTTCTTT	CASSFGGTEAFF
TRBV5-5	TRBJ1-2	few	TRBD1	TGTGCCAGCAGCTTGGGGACAGGGGGCGCAGGTGGCTACACCTTC	CASSLGTGGAGGYTF
TRBV7-2	TRBJ2-6	few	-	TGTGCCAGCAGACTAGGGGGTTCTGGGGCCAACGTCCTGACTTTC	CASRLGGSGANVLTF
TRBV3-1	TRBJ2-3	-	-	TGTGCCAGCAGCCTTTGGACCCGGAGTACGCAGTATTTT	CASSLWTRSTQYF
TRBV5-1	TRBJ2-7	few	TRBD1	TGCGCCAGCAGCTTACAGGGGGGAGACGAGCAGTACTTC	CASSLQGGDEQYF
TRBV7-3	TRBJ2-3	many	TRBD2	TGTGCCAGCAGCCGGGACTACACAGATACGCAGTATTTT	CASSRDYTDTQYF
TRBV27	TRBJ2-7	-	-	TGTGCCAGCAGTTTTGACGGGGATCACGAGCAGTACTTC	CASSFDGDHEQYF
TRBV27	TRBJ1-2	-	TRBD1	TGTGCCAGCAGTCCCAGGGGGGCGGGCTATGGCTACACCTTC	CASSPRGAGYGYTF
TRBV15	TRBJ2-2	-	TRBD2	TGTGCCACCAGCAGAGATTTAGCGGGGGCCAACGCCGGGGAGCTGTTTTTT	CATSRDLAGANAGELFF
TRBV25-1	TRBJ2-7	few	-	TGTGCCAGCAGGGCAGGGGCCAGCTACGAGCAGTACTTC	CASRAGASYEQYF
TRBV10-1	TRBJ2-2	few	TRBD2	TGCGCCAGCAGTCCGGGAGGGACATCAAGGGCCGGGGAGCTGTTTTTT	CASSPGGTSRAGELFF
TRBV12-3/TRBV12-4	TRBJ2-2	-	TRBD1	TGTGCCAGCAGTCGCAGACAGGGTCATGGCGGGGAGCTGTTTTTT	CASSRRQGHGGELFF
TRBV4-2	TRBJ1-3	few	-	TGTGCCAGCAGCCAAGATGGAGAGGGGTCCGGAAACACCATATATTTT	CASSQDGEGSGNTIYF
TRBV2	TRBJ2-3	-	-	TGTGCCAGCAGTGGTGGCGCGGGGAACACAGATACGCAGTATTTT	CASSGGAGNTDTQYF
TRBV4-3	TRBJ2-2	few	-	TGCGCCAGCAGCCAAGAGTTCCGGGGCAGGGAGCTGTTTTTT	CASSQEFRGRELFF
TRBV7-2	TRBJ2-3	-	-	TGTGCCAGCAGTCCCCGGGCGGACACAGATACGCAGTATTTT	CASSPRADTDTQYF
TRBV9	TRBJ1-1	-	-	TGTGCCAGCAGCCCACGGACAGACCTCATGAACACTGAAGCTTTCTTT	CASSPRTDLMNTEAFF
TRBV5-8	TRBJ1-1	many	-	TGTGCCAGCAGCTTGATCCCGGGCACTGAAGCTTTCTTT	CASSLIPGTEAFF
TRBV7-6	TRBJ1-4	-	TRBD1	TGTGCCAGCAGCCCACAGGGGGCCGCAACTAATGAAAAACTGTTTTTT	CASSPQGAATNEKLFF
TRBV5-8	TRBJ2-1	few	TRBD2	TGTGCCAGCAGCCTCGGACTAGCCCAGTTCTTC	CASSLGLAQFF
TRBV15	TRBJ2-1	few	TRBD1	TGTGCCACCAGCAGCCCACAGGGGTTATCCTACAATGAGCAGTTCTTC	CATSSPQGLSYNEQFF
TRBV7-2	TRBJ1-1	-	-	TGTGCCAGCATCCTAGGGGGGACGGTGAACACTGAAGCTTTCTTT	CASILGGTVNTEAFF
TRBV5-1	TRBJ1-1	few	TRBD1	TGCGCCAGCAGCTCAGGGGGCGCAGGGAACACTGAAGCTTTCTTT	CASSSGGAGNTEAFF
TRBV18	TRBJ2-3	many	-	TGTGCCAGCAGCCCTAGCACAGATACGCAGTATTTT	CASSPSTDTQYF
TRBV4-3	TRBJ2-4	-	-	TGCGCCAGCAGCCAAGATCCAGGGTCGGAAGCCAAAAACATTCAGTACTTC	CASSQDPGSEAKNIQYF
TRBV12-3/TRBV12-4	TRBJ1-3	-	-	TGTGCCAGCAGTTTGGGGAACACCATATATTTT	CASSLGNTIYF
TRBV19	TRBJ2-2	many	-	TGTGCCAGTGCAGGGGCTAACACCGGGGAGCTGTTTTTT	CASAGANTGELFF
TRBV5-1	TRBJ1-3	-	TRBD1	TGCGCCAGCAGCGTTACAGGGGGCGCTGGAAACACCATATATTTT	CASSVTGGAGNTIYF